The present entry profiles one TCR beta chain with its context. Its antigen is still unknown. The unexposed donors gave CD4+ T cells in about 2010-2019, prior to COVID-19. This record comes from a study of CD4 T cells in relation to SARS-CoV-2 and coronaviruses. Trimming took 2 bases from V and 7 from J, leaving 16 bases between them. The CDR3 has 16 amino acids. The germline V gene encodes CDR1 SGHTS and CDR2 YDEGEE. Sequencing was performed with immunoSEQ multiplex PCR; in TCRdb, only in-frame clones are kept and a portion is missing. The table lists about 59,000 clones, 75% to 90% of them singletons. General study results and limits: In roughly 60% of donors, memory CD4+ clonotypes crossrecognized SARS-CoV-2 and at least one common cold coronavirus spike.

Input material: memory CD4+ T cells from PBMCs. This chain links TRBV5-8 with TRBJ1-6; D not certain. The receptor was isolated from a human donor in good health. The CDR3 coding sequence is TGTGCCAGCAGCTTTGATTTGTTCGGGCGGAATTCACCCCTCCACTTT. This translates into CASSFDLFGRNSPLHF.